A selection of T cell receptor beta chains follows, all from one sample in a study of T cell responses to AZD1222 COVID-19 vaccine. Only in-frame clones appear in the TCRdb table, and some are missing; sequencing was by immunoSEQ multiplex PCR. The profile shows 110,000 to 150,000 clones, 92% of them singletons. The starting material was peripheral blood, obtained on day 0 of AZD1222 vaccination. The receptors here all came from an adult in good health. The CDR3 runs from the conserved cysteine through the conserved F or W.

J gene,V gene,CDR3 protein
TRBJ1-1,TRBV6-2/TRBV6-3,CASSPGGPPNTEAFF
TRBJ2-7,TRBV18,CASSPSSGSYEQYF
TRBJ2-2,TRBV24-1,CATSDPTDPEGTGELFF
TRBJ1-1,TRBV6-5,CASRPGQVYTEAFF
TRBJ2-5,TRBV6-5,CASSYMDTGETQYF
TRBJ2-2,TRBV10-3,CAISPPANTGELFF
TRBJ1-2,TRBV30,CAWSEDRDYGYTF
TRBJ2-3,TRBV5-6,CASSLPGTGSTDTQYF
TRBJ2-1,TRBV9,CASSPRGSPYNEQFF
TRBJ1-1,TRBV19,CASSMGGTLTLSTEAFF
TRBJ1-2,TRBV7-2,CASTTGSYGYTF
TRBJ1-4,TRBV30,CAFLLGKLFF
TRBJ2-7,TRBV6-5,CASSNSQGSYEQYF
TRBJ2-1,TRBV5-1,CASSGGLADNEQFF
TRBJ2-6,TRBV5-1,CASSEMDRGPGSANVLTF
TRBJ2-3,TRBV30,CAWRPQGTDTQYF
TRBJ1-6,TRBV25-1,CASSEFGSSYNSPLHF
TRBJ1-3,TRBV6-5,CATYVDRVGNTIYF
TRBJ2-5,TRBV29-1,CSVEEGGLETQYF
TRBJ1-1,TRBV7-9,CASSLSTQGAVTEAFF
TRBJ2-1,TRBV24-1,CATSDLPGQGPPPYYNEQFF
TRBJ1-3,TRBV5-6,CASSYPVESGNTIYF
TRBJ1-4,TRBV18,CASSPRMQGDTNEKLFF
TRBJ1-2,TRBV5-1,CASTDVRTGMVYGYTF
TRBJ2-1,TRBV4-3,CASSQGRGSYNEQFF
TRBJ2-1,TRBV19,CASSIATSGKINEQFF
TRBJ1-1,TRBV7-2,CASSSPLPGGARAFF
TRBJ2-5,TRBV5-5,CASSLRTGAEETQYF
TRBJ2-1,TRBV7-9,CASSLGNEQFF
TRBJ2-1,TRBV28,CASIPVSGRDHYNEQFF
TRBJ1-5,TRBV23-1,CASSQSRAGSRFRPQHF
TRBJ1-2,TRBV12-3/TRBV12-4,CASSLPRGYGYTF
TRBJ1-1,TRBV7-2,CASSLLLEAFF
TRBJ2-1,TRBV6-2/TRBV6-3,CASSYSGGANRANEQFF
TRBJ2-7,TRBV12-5,CASGFTQGGLASSSYEQYF
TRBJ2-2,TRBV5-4,CASSATRETGELFF
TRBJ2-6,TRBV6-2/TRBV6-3,CASSYSHSGANVLTF
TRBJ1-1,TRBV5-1,CASSYQGITEAFF
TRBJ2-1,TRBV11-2,CASSLYPPSSGGNNEQFF
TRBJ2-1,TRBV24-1,CATSDSGQGSYNEQFF
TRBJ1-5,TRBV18,CASSPSQGNSNQPQHF
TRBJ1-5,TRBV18,CASSNTGDRVMAQHF
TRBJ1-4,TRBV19,CASSIRGLNEKLFF
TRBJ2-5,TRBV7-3,CASSQGTRGETQYF
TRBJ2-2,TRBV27,CASSPQGEELFF
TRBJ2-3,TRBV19,CASSIADVLTDTQYF
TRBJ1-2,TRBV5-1,CASSLNGSPNYGYTF
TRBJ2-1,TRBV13,CASSLVRPSGRISQRGPYNEQFF
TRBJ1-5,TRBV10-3,CAIRSQGGNQPQHF
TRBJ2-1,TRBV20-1,CSASSGLAGVRSRNEQFF
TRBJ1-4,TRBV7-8,CASSLTGAAEKLFF
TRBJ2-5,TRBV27,CASSWTSGRRETQYF
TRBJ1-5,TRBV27,CASSLSRNQPQHF
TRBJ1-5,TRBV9,CASTPGTGRNQPQHF
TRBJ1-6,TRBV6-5,CASSYSFSPLHF
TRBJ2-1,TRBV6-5,CASRESASSYNEQFF
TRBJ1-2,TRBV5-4,CASSLGIDHTIYGYTF
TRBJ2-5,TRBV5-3,CAPRYGRSYQETQYF